This is a list of T cell receptor beta chains from one sample in a study of shared clonotypes between healthy human individuals. Some clones are missing from TCRdb's copy, which holds only in-frame ones; the method was immunoSEQ multiplex PCR. The repertoire holds roughly 490,000 clones, approximately 79% seen once, with approximately 12% in the top ten. The material sequenced was PBMCs. These receptors were obtained from a woman aged 40 to 50 in good health. Some clones in this sample may be carry-over from other donors' samples. The CDR3 runs from the conserved cysteine through the conserved F or W. Each record gives: J gene, D gene, CDR3 length, V gene, clone size, CDR3 DNA, CDR3 protein. The D gene is left open where the match is weak. Expanded clones are given a class, and other clones once, few, many or no size at all.

>TRBJ2-7|TRBD1|15|TRBV19|NA
TGTGCCAGTAGTACCTCCTCGGGACAGACCTACGAGCAGTACTTC
CASSTSSGQTYEQYF
>TRBJ2-2|TRBD2|16|TRBV9|NA
TGTGCCAGCAGCGTAGCTGGACTAGCGGGAACCGGGGAGCTGTTTTTT
CASSVAGLAGTGELFF
>TRBJ1-5|TRBD1|13|TRBV6-6|NA
TGTGCCAGCAGCGCACAGGGGAATCAGCCCCAGCATTTT
CASSAQGNQPQHF
>TRBJ2-5|NA|13|TRBV7-3|NA
TGTGCCAGCAGCTCACACAGGGAAGAGACCCAGTACTTC
CASSSHREETQYF
>TRBJ1-1|TRBD1|15|TRBV6-1|NA
TGTGCCAGCAGTGAAGTAACAGGGGGTTACACTGAAGCTTTCTTT
CASSEVTGGYTEAFF
>TRBJ2-1|NA|13|TRBV6-1|NA
TGTGCCAGCAGTTGGCGGGGAAACAATGAGCAGTTCTTC
CASSWRGNNEQFF
>TRBJ1-2|NA|16|TRBV5-5|few
TGTGCCAGCAGCTTTGCGGTCGGGGCGCGGGGCTATGGCTACACCTTC
CASSFAVGARGYGYTF
>TRBJ2-6|NA|14|TRBV10-2|NA
TGCGCCAGCACCGTGGATGGTGGGGCCAACGTCCTGACTTTC
CASTVDGGANVLTF
>TRBJ1-1|TRBD1|15|TRBV27|NA
TGTGCCAGCAGTTTTGGACAGGGAATGAACACTGAAGCTTTCTTT
CASSFGQGMNTEAFF
>TRBJ1-1|TRBD1|14|TRBV9|once
TGTGCCAGCAGCCTAGGGGACAGGAACACTGAAGCTTTCTTT
CASSLGDRNTEAFF
>TRBJ1-1|NA|15|TRBV11-2|NA
TGTGCCAGCAGCCACGAGGGAGGGAAGTACACTGAAGCTTTCTTT
CASSHEGGKYTEAFF
>TRBJ1-2|NA|12|TRBV29-1|NA
TGCAGCGTCACCCTGCCGGGGGGCGGCTACACCTTC
CSVTLPGGGYTF
>TRBJ1-5|NA|16|TRBV27|NA
TGTGCCAGCAGCCCAACGAATCACAGGTACGGGCAGCCCCAGCATTTT
CASSPTNHRYGQPQHF
>TRBJ1-5|NA|13|TRBV4-1|many
TGCGCCAGCAGCCAAGACCCGAATCAGCCCCAGCATTTT
CASSQDPNQPQHF
>TRBJ1-4|NA|14|TRBV18|NA
TGTGCCAGCTCACCGTCAGGGTTGAATGAAAAACTGTTTTTT
CASSPSGLNEKLFF
>TRBJ2-3|NA|14|TRBV7-2|NA
TGTGCCAGCAGCTTAAGCTTGGGAGCAGATACGCAGTATTTT
CASSLSLGADTQYF
>TRBJ2-7|TRBD2|15|TRBV7-2|few
TGTGCCAGCAGCGGGCCTAGCGGGATACATTACGAGCAGTACTTC
CASSGPSGIHYEQYF
>TRBJ2-1|NA|11|TRBV20-1|NA
TGCAGTGCTATGATGAACGGCGAGCAGTTCTTC
CSAMMNGEQFF
>TRBJ2-7|NA|13|TRBV5-1|NA
TGCGCCAGCAGCTTGGGTGGGGGAAACGAGCAGTACTTC
CASSLGGGNEQYF
>TRBJ2-7|NA|12|TRBV7-2|NA
TGTGCCAGCAGCTTAGGAACTAGTTTTCAGTACTTC
CASSLGTSFQYF
>TRBJ2-7|NA|11|TRBV28|NA
TGTGCCAGCAGTCCTCGGGACGTGGTGCACTTC
CASSPRDVVHF
>TRBJ2-3|NA|13|TRBV28|NA
TGTGCCAGCAGCTCGACGGCCACAGATACGCAGTATTTT
CASSSTATDTQYF
>TRBJ1-1|TRBD1|16|TRBV7-8|NA
TGTGCCAGCAGCCTTGGGGGACGACAGGGGAGGACTGAAGCTTTCTTT
CASSLGGRQGRTEAFF